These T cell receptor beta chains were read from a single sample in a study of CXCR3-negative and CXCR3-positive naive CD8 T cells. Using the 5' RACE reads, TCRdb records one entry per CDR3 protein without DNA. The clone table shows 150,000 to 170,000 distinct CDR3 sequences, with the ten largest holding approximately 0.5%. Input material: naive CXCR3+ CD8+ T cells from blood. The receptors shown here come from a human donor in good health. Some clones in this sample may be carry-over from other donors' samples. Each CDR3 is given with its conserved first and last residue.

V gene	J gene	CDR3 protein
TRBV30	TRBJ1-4	CAWSVRGLDHEKLFF
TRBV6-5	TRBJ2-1	CASRPIEGGSYNEQFF
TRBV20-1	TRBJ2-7	CSARVQVQIGINPYEQYF
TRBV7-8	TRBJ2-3	CASSPRTSGKGDTQYF
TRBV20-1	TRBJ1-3	CSAPDGNFGNTIYF
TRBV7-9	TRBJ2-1	CASSLESGAGHNEQFF
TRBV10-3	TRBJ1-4	CAISESWGETATNEKLFF
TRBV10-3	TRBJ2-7	CAIGYSYEQYF
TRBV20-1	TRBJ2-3	CSASPQRRVTDTQYF
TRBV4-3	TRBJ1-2	CASSQATGVVSGYTF
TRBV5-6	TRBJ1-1	CASSLVATEAFF
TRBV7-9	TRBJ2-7	CASSGGERGSYEQYF
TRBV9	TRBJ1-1	CASSVGGGAGWTEAFF
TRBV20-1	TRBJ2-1	CSANGLNEQFF
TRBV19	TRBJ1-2	CASSLRDRDYYTF
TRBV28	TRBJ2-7	CASSPRDRSYEQYF
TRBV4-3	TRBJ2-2	CASSQVYSGDTGELFF
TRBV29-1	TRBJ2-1	CSVAGTSETYNEQFF
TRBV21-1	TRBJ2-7	CASSKDVGTVNCEQYF
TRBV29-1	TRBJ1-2	CSVETLVYGYTF
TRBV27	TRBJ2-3	CASSPLRQESTDTQYF
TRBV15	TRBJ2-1	CATSRDGTSGYNEQFF